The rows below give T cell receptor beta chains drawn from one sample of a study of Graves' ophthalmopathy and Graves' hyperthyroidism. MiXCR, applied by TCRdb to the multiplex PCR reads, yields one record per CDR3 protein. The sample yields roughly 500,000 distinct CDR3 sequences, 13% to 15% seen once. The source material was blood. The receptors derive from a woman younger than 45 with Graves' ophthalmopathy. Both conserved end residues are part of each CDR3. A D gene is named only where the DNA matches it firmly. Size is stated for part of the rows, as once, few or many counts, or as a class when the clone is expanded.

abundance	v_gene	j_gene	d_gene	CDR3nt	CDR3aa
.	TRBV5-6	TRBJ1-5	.	TGTGCCAGCAGCTTGGGCAGCAATGAGCCCCAGCATTTT	CASSLGSNEPQHF
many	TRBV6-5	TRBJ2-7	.	TGTGCCAGCAGTTACGAGGCGGGGCGGCAACCCTACGAGCAGTACTTC	CASSYEAGRQPYEQYF
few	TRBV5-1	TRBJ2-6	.	TGCGCCAGCAGCTTGGATACAGGGGCCAACGTCCTGACTTTC	CASSLDTGANVLTF
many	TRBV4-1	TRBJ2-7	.	TGCGCCAGCAGCCAAGGGACCTACGAGCAGTACTTC	CASSQGTYEQYF
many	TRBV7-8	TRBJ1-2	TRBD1	TGTGCCAGCAGGAAAGGGACAGGGGGCCGCTATGGCTACACCTTC	CASRKGTGGRYGYTF
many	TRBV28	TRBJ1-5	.	TGTGCCAGTTCCAGGGGATGGGGCAATCAGCCCCAGCATTTT	CASSRGWGNQPQHF
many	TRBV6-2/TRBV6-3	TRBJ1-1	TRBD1	TGTGCCAGCAGTTACCGGGCAGGGGGCCCCGGGATGAACACTGAAGCTTTCTTT	CASSYRAGGPGMNTEAFF
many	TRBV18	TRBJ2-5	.	TGTGCCAGCTCCGACCCAGACTTAATGGCGGAGACCCAGTACTTC	CASSDPDLMAETQYF
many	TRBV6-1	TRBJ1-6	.	TGTGCCAGCAGTGAAGCGCGGTCACCCCTCCACTTT	CASSEARSPLHF
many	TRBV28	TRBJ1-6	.	TGTGCCAGCAGTTTAACCCGACGGGGGAAGTCACCCCTCCACTTT	CASSLTRRGKSPLHF
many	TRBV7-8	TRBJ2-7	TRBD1	TGTGCCAGCAGCATCCCAGGGGGCGAGCAGTACTTC	CASSIPGGEQYF
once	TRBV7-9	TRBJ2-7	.	TGTGCCAGCAGCTCCTACCCAGCGGGCTACGAGCAGTACTTC	CASSSYPAGYEQYF
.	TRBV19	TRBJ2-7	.	TGTGCCAGTTCGGGACATGGAGATTACGAGCAGTACTTC	CASSGHGDYEQYF
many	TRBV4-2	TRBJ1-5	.	TGTGCCAGCAGCCAAGAGGCGGGAGATCAGCCCCAGCATTTT	CASSQEAGDQPQHF
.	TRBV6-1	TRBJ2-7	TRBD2	TGTGCCAGCAGTCTTCAGCGGGAGGTCTGGTACGAGCAGTACTTC	CASSLQREVWYEQYF
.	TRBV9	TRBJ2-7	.	TGTGCCAGCTGCCCCCGGGGGAGCTCCTACGAGCAGTACTTC	CASCPRGSSYEQYF
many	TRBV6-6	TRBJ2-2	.	TGTGCCAGCAAAGGGGACGGAACCGGGGAGCTGTTTTTT	CASKGDGTGELFF
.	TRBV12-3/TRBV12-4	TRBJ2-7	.	TGTGCCAGCAGTTTTGCGCAATTCTCCGAGCAGTACTTC	CASSFAQFSEQYF
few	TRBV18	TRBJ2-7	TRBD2	TGTGCCAGCTCACCATACAGGACTAGCGTTACCATTAAGTACTTC	CASSPYRTSVTIKYF
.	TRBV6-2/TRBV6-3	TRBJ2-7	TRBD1	TGTGCCACCCAGCCGCAGGGACAGGGGGTCTACGAGCAGTACTTC	CATQPQGQGVYEQYF
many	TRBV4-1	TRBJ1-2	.	TGCGCCAGCAGCCAACAGGGCCTCTATGGCTACACCTTC	CASSQQGLYGYTF
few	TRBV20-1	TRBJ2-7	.	TGCAGTGCTAGAGATCTGATTCCCCCCATGCACGAGCAGTACTTC	CSARDLIPPMHEQYF
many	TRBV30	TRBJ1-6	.	TGTGCCTGGAGTCAGGGTTCACCCCTCCACTTT	CAWSQGSPLHF
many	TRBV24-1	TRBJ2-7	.	TGTGCCACCAGTGATGTAAGGGTCGGTTACGAGCAGTACTTC	CATSDVRVGYEQYF
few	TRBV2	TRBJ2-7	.	TGTGCCAGCAACCGGCTTTCCGAGCAGTACTTC	CASNRLSEQYF
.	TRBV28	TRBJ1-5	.	TGTGCCAGCCACTCACAGGGTTTGAGTCAGCCCCAGCATTTT	CASHSQGLSQPQHF